This T cell receptor beta chain was recovered during a study of CD8+CD57+ T cells in acquired aplastic anemia. As for the study in general: The study obtained an average of about 3.1 ug of DNA from sorted CD4+ and CD8+ cells.

With regard to this clonotype: Its antigen is currently unknown.

The TCR beta profiling, which covered VDJ combination and CDR3 sequence, was carried out using genomic DNA as the template. TCRdb re-called the reads through MiXCR, storing one row per CDR3 protein. The sample has around 170,000 distinct CDR3 sequences, 50% to 75% seen once. General study results and limits: Patients had under 30 CD8+ CDR3 sequences in common with controls (the shared set).

CDR1 and CDR2 (germline): DFQATT, SNEGSKA (reference sequence). V lost 0 bases to trimming and J lost 3 bases, with 8 bases between them. This CDR3 spans 13 amino acids. Sequenced material: sorted CD4+, CD8+, or CD8+CD57+ T cells (not recorded which) from PBMCs. The chain uses TRBV20-1 and TRBJ2-5; unclear D gene. This TCR was recovered from a human donor in good health. CDR3 DNA: TGCAGTGCTAGAGATTGGGGTAAAGAGACCCAGTACTTC. This encodes CSARDWGKETQYF.